Listed below are T cell receptor beta chains from one sample, sequenced in a study of T-cell reconstitution after alpha-beta-depleted transplantation in children. TCRdb passed the PCR reads through MiXCR, listing each CDR3 protein once. Here the sample spans 200,000 to 250,000 distinct CDR3 sequences, approximately 12% being singletons. Specimen: PBMCs from the stem cell graft donor, collected from the stem cell graft. Receptors were obtained from a human donor who donated a stem cell graft to a child with acute lymphoblastic leukemia. Each CDR3 is given with its conserved first and last residue. The order of the fields is J gene, clone size, D gene, V gene, CDR3 DNA, CDR3 protein. The D gene is left open where the match is weak. The size entry is marked missing in some rows and otherwise reads once, few, many or a size class.

>TRBJ2-3|.|.|TRBV4-3
TGCGCCAGCAGCCATCTCTCCGGGACCACCACAGATACGCAGTATTTT
CASSHLSGTTTDTQYF
>TRBJ2-1|once|TRBD2|TRBV5-4
TGTGCCAGCAGCCCTTCGGGCGGGAGACTTCGGAATGAGCAGTTCTTC
CASSPSGGRLRNEQFF
>TRBJ1-1|many|TRBD1|TRBV20-1
TGCAGTGCTAGAGCGACAGGGGGTGGTGAAGCTTTCTTT
CSARATGGGEAFF
>TRBJ2-7|many|.|TRBV20-1
TGCAGTGCTAGGTGGTCGCCCTACGAGCAGTACTTC
CSARWSPYEQYF
>TRBJ2-1|many|.|TRBV4-3
TGCGCCAGCAGCCAAGAACTCAGAAATGAGCAGTTCTTC
CASSQELRNEQFF
>TRBJ1-6|many|.|TRBV5-1
TGCGCCAGCAGCTTGGTTTCATCAGGGAAGAGGTCACCCCTCCACTTT
CASSLVSSGKRSPLHF
>TRBJ2-2|few|TRBD1|TRBV18
TGTGCCAGCTCACCACCGGACAGGGGCCGGACCGGGGAGCTGTTTTTT
CASSPPDRGRTGELFF
>TRBJ2-7|many|.|TRBV20-1
TGCAGTGCTAGAGACCGACTGACAGACTACGAGCAGTACTTC
CSARDRLTDYEQYF
>TRBJ2-7|many|TRBD2|TRBV12-3/TRBV12-4
TGTGCCAGCAGTTTGGTAGCGGGACTCTCCTACGAGCAGTACTTC
CASSLVAGLSYEQYF
>TRBJ1-5|few|.|TRBV19
TGTGCCAGTAGTATAGCCGTGGGGAATCAGCCCCAGCATTTT
CASSIAVGNQPQHF
>TRBJ2-5|many|.|TRBV6-2/TRBV6-3
TGTGCCAGCAGATCGGAGACCCAGTACTTC
CASRSETQYF
>TRBJ2-5|many|.|TRBV10-1
TGCGCCAGCAGCGAACCTAACGAAATGTACCAAGAGACCCAGTACTTC
CASSEPNEMYQETQYF
>TRBJ2-3|many|.|TRBV7-2
TGTGCCAGCAGCTTCCCCCGCTTGCGAGATACGCAGTATTTT
CASSFPRLRDTQYF
>TRBJ2-5|few|TRBD2|TRBV25-1
TGTGCCAGCAGCATAGCGGGGTTCCAAGAGACCCAGTACTTC
CASSIAGFQETQYF
>TRBJ2-7|many|.|TRBV7-2
TGTGCCAGCAGCCCTGCGGGAACCAGCTTTATCCAAGAGCAGTACTTC
CASSPAGTSFIQEQYF
>TRBJ2-2|many|.|TRBV12-3/TRBV12-4
TGTGCCAGCAGACCCCGGATGCGAGACACCGGGGAGCTGTTTTTT
CASRPRMRDTGELFF
>TRBJ2-7|many|.|TRBV20-1
TGCAGTGCTAGTGCCGGGACGCGGAGCTCCTACGAGCAGTACTTC
CSASAGTRSSYEQYF
>TRBJ2-7|.|.|TRBV7-2
TGTGCCAGCAGCTTAGCGATGTTGGGCGGTGCTCCCCCTTACGAGCAGTACTTC
CASSLAMLGGAPPYEQYF
>TRBJ2-7|many|.|TRBV27
TGTGCCAGCAGTTTAGCGGCCCTGGGGGAGCAGTACTTC
CASSLAALGEQYF
>TRBJ2-7|many|.|TRBV5-1
TGCGCCAGCAGCCCGGATCGGGGCAGTCTCTACGAGCAGTACTTC
CASSPDRGSLYEQYF
>TRBJ1-1|many|TRBD1|TRBV5-5
TGTGCCAGCAGCTTGGCGTGGGACAGGGACACTGAAGCTTTCTTT
CASSLAWDRDTEAFF
>TRBJ2-5|.|TRBD2|TRBV20-1
TGCAGTGCTAGAGATTTTTTGGAACTAGCGGGCGTAGAGGGAGAGACCCAGTACTTC
CSARDFLELAGVEGETQYF
>TRBJ2-7|many|.|TRBV3-1
TGTGCCAGCACCATTCAGGGCGGCTCCTACGAGCAGTACTTC
CASTIQGGSYEQYF
>TRBJ2-2|many|TRBD1|TRBV20-1
TGCAGTGCGAGCCGGGACAGGGACACCGGGGAGCTGTTTTTT
CSASRDRDTGELFF
>TRBJ2-4|many|TRBD2|TRBV4-3
TGCGCCAGCAGCCAAGATCCCGGACTAGGGAGAAACATTCAGTACTTC
CASSQDPGLGRNIQYF
>TRBJ2-1|many|.|TRBV28
TGTGCCAGCAGTTTTATGGGGGCGTACAATGAGCAGTTCTTC
CASSFMGAYNEQFF
>TRBJ1-3|many|.|TRBV4-2
TGTGCCAGCAGCCAAGATTCTGTGGAATTCTCTGGAAACACCATATATTTT
CASSQDSVEFSGNTIYF